This T cell receptor (beta chain) was obtained from a study of T cells in Graves' hyperthyroidism and ophthalmopathy. The investigators amplified TCR beta CDR3 regions from RNA transcripts. With the HTBI primer set, the TCR CDR3 went through a first round of RT-PCR. TCRdb processed the multiplex PCR reads anew with MiXCR; each CDR3 protein has one entry. The data show 500,000 to 600,000 distinct CDR3 sequences, with 16% seen just once and roughly 18% held by the top ten. The V end lost 1 base, the J end lost 2 bases, and 13 bases lay between the germline ends. The V gene's germline CDR1 is MNHNS and CDR2 SASEGT. CDR3 size: 16 residues. This clonotype was detected many times. With a duration under 2 months, the hyperthyroidism was newly diagnosed in patients aged 18 to 65. Pregnant or lactating patients were excluded, as were those with uncontrolled infection or other autoimmune disease.

The sample comprised blood. The gene calls are TRBV6-1 and TRBJ2-3, with D perhaps matching TRBD2 (5 bases). This TCR derives from a woman aged 18-29 years with Graves' hyperthyroidism. The CDR3 loop reads CASSEVPPLATDTQYF. The CDR3, as DNA: TGTGCCAGCAGTGAAGTTCCCCCTCTAGCCACAGATACGCAGTATTTT.